This section outlines one T cell receptor beta chain sequence together with its context. As yet, its antigen is unknown. Amplification used 60 Vbeta primers and 13 Jbeta primers. Assay: immunoSEQ multiplex PCR; the TCRdb copy retains only in-frame clones and omits some. The table has fewer than 250,000 clones, roughly four fifths seen once. The sample comes from a study of cytomegalovirus exposure and HLA in healthy donors. Study-wide results and limits: At a 0.05 false discovery rate, a later analysis found over 15,000 TCR beta sequences to be associated with HLA alleles. The listing of roughly 160 TCR beta chains classed them as cytomegalovirus-associated. Data from an earlier analysis indicated that most TCR beta V segments were productive either about 90% or about 30% of the time. In a later analysis, TCR beta V- and J-gene trimming was associated with a missense DCLRE1C variant.

Germline CDR1 LNHNV, CDR2 YYDKDF (reference sequence). The CDR3 runs to 15 residues. V was pared by 1 base and J by 0 bases, with 7 bases between. The V gene is TRBV15, the J gene TRBJ1-5; the D is unclear. The source material was PBMCs. This clonotype was sampled from a woman in her 30s in good health and CMV-seropositive. CDR3 amino acids: CATSRARLSNQPQHF. CDR3 nucleotide sequence: TGTGCCACCAGCAGAGCCCGACTTAGCAATCAGCCCCAGCATTTT.